Presented here are 15 T cell receptor beta chains from one specimen sequenced in a study of CD8 T cells in ankylosing spondylitis. From the 5' RACE reads, TCRdb called clonotypes with MiXCR, one entry per CDR3 protein. Of nearly 350,000 distinct CDR3 sequences listed, about 14% are singletons. Sequencing was done on a sample of blood, either unsorted or a sorted T cell fraction (not recorded which). The receptor source for this set is a male donor with ankylosing spondylitis or in good health (not recorded which).

This sequence joins TRBV6-1 and TRBJ2-1; 13 bases are shared with TRBD2. The ends lost 8 bases at V and 7 bases at J; junction bases unmatched: 8. This CDR3 comprises 15 residues. From germline, CDR1 is MNHNS and CDR2 SASEGT. The CDR3 nucleotides read TGTGCCAGCCTCGGACTAGCGGGGGACCTTAATGAGCAGTTCTTC. This encodes CASLGLAGDLNEQFF.

This rearrangement joins TRBV5-1 to TRBJ2-7; 8 nucleotides line up with TRBD2. The ends lost 3 bases at V and 4 bases at J; junction bases unmatched: 6. Germline V CDR1 and CDR2: SGHRS, YFSETQ. The CDR3 consists of 14 residues. In nucleotides, the CDR3 is TGCGCCAGCAGCTCAGCGGGAGTTCTTTACGAGCAGTACTTC. It codes for CASSSAGVLYEQYF.

V usage is TRBV7-8 and J usage is TRBJ1-5; D is ambiguous. Germline loops: CDR1 SGHVS, CDR2 FQNEAQ. This CDR3 spans 12 amino acids. V shed 8 bases and J shed 5 bases, with 10 bases lying between them. CDR3 sequence (DNA): TGTGCCAGCGGAATACCCTATCAGCCCCAGCATTTT. Translation gives CASGIPYQPQHF. The whole variable domain, filled in from reference TRBV7-8 and TRBJ1-5, reads GAGVSQSPRYKVAKRGQDVALRCDPISGHVSLFWYQQALGQGPEFLTYFQNEAQLDKSGLPSDRFFAERPEGSVSTLKIQRTQQEDSAVYLCASGIPYQPQHFGDGTRLSIL.

This clonotype turned up a few times. This chain joins TRBV4-1 and TRBJ2-2, with D perhaps matching TRBD2 (6 bases). The V and J ends lost 0 bases and 6 bases respectively, with 14 bases between them. The CDR3 extends over 16 amino acids. CDR1 is MGHRA and CDR2 is YSYEKL in the germline V gene. The CDR3 region is CASSQDRSGRPGELFF. CDR3 nucleotides: TGCGCCAGCAGCCAAGATCGAAGTGGGAGGCCCGGGGAGCTGTTTTTT.

The V and J genes are TRBV15 and TRBJ2-7, with D perhaps matching TRBD1 (5 bases). The V and J ends lost 0 bases and 0 bases respectively, with 12 bases between them. Germline CDR1 and CDR2: LNHNV and YYDKDF (reference sequence). The CDR3 contains 16 residues. CDR3 sequence: CATSRERGGYSYEQYF. The CDR3 DNA is TGTGCCACCAGCAGAGAAAGGGGCGGATACTCCTACGAGCAGTACTTC.

The chain carries TRBV21-1 and TRBJ2-1; the D segment call TRBD2 is taken from the table without a DNA check. TRBV21-1 is a recognized pseudogene. The CDR3 runs to 12 residues. For the CDR3, the DNA is TGTGCCAGCAGCGCACCGGGACTAGAGCAGTTCTTC. Amino acid sequence: CASSAPGLEQFF.

This clonotype was seen at least ten times. The CDR3 reads CASSYVGTSGMRRDTQYF. CDR3 nucleotides: TGTGCCAGCAGTTATGTAGGGACTAGCGGGATGAGGAGGGATACGCAGTATTTT. This chain uses TRBV6-5 with TRBJ2-3; 13 bases match TRBD2. J lost 6 bases, V lost 3 bases, and 12 bases had no gene match. The CDR3 loop spans 18 amino acids. Looked up from germline, CDR1 is MNHEY and CDR2 is SVGAGI.

J is TRBJ2-1 and V is TRBV15; D is unresolved. V lost 3 bases to trimming and J lost 5 bases, with 29 bases between them. There are 20 residues in the CDR3. Germline V gene data show CDR1 as LNHNV and CDR2 as YYDKDF (reference sequence). The CDR3 sequence: CATSRARNDQERRSDNEQFF. CDR3 in DNA: TGTGCCACCAGCAGGGCCCGGAACGACCAGGAACGGCGGAGCGACAATGAGCAGTTCTTC.

CDR3 coding DNA: TGCGCCAGCAGCCAGGGGGACAGACGGAACACTGAAGCTTTCTTT. This encodes CASSQGDRRNTEAFF. The genes are TRBV4-1 and TRBJ1-1; 7 bases map to TRBD1. Per the germline V gene, CDR1 is MGHRA and CDR2 is YSYEKL. The CDR3 is made up of 15 amino acids. The J segment lost 1 base and the V segment lost 3 bases, leaving 5 bases of the junction unmatched.

The chain employs TRBV5-1 and TRBJ1-1; D not resolved. CDR3 length equals 14 residues. The germline CDR1 and CDR2 sequences are SGHRS and YFSETQ. The V and J ends lost 0 bases and 5 bases respectively, with 11 bases between them. CDR3 in DNA: TGCGCCAGCAGCTTGGAAGGGTTGGGTACTGAAGCTTTCTTT. Its protein is CASSLEGLGTEAFF.

This chain uses TRBV6-5 with TRBJ2-2, with TRBD2 matching 9 bases. V shed 0 bases and J 3 bases; nucleotides not matched to a gene: 5. The CDR3 totals 17 residues. Germline CDR1 is MNHEY and CDR2 is SVGAGI. CDR3 protein: CASSYSSTSGDTGELFF. In DNA form, the CDR3 reads TGTGCCAGCAGTTACTCTTCGACTAGCGGAGACACCGGGGAGCTGTTTTTT.

V and J are TRBV19 and TRBJ2-1, with a tentative D call TRBD1 (6 bases). The CDR3 contains 15 residues. Trimming took 5 bases from V and 2 from J, leaving 13 bases between them. The germline CDR1 and CDR2 sequences are LNHDA and SQIVND (reference sequence). DNA for the CDR3: TGTGCCAGTAGTCACCGGGACACCGCCTACAATGAGCAGTTCTTC. This translates into CASSHRDTAYNEQFF.

The V call is TRBV3-1, the J call TRBJ2-5; a weak D match, TRBD2 (6 bases). Per germline, CDR1 LGHDT and CDR2 YNNKEL (reference sequence). With 5 bases removed from V and 9 bases from J, the gap between germline ends came to 16 bases. This CDR3 comprises 13 residues. CDR3 sequence: CASSSLPGAAQYF. The CDR3 DNA reads as TGTGCCAGCAGCTCTCTCCCGGGAGCGGCCCAGTACTTC.

This clonotype was counted between two and nine times. The chain recombines TRBV30 with TRBJ1-6; 8 bases are shared with TRBD1. This CDR3 comprises 14 residues. Trimming cost V 3 bases and J 5 bases; bases outside gene matches: 3. Germline loops: CDR1 GTSNPN, CDR2 SVGIG (reference sequence). CDR3: CAWSRGQDNSPLHF. CDR3 coding DNA: TGTGCCTGGAGCCGGGGACAGGATAATTCACCCCTCCACTTT. The full variable domain, with the rest looked up from reference TRBV30 and TRBJ1-6, is SQTIHQWPATLVQPVGSPLSLECTVEGTSNPNLYWYRQAAGRGLQLLFYSVGIGQISSEVPQNLSASRPQDRQFILSSKKLLLSDSGFYLCAWSRGQDNSPLHFGNGTRLTVT.

The chain uses TRBV19 and TRBJ1-1; D unresolved. V lost 6 bases and J lost 7, with 15 bases in between. The CDR3 runs to 13 residues. Germline lookup yields CDR1 LNHDA and CDR2 SQIVND (reference sequence). This chain's CDR3 is CASSREGYGEAFF. As DNA, the CDR3 is TGTGCCAGTAGCCGGGAAGGGTACGGTGAAGCTTTCTTT.